This TCR beta chain was obtained from a study of T cells in localized non-small cell lung cancer (dated by TCRdb to about 2020). For the wider study: T cell repertoires of 200 to 250 early-stage NSCLC patients were analyzed, with tumors being compared against uninvolved tumor-adjacent lungs. All 240 or so NSCLC patients in the cohort were treatment-naive and had localized lung tumors that were resected. NSCLC patients had a mean age of approximately 70 years, and fewer than 150 were male and 107 female. What the authors observed across the whole study: Since the design was exploratory, TCR variables were selected using unadjusted p-values with no false-discovery rate correction. Because multi-region sequencing of the tumors was not done, intratumor heterogeneity could not be ruled out. A median of roughly 50 of the top 100 tumor clones turned up in the paired uninvolved adjacent lung, and 28 of those clones also ranked among the top 100 of that same adjacent lung. Longer overall survival was associated with higher blood T cell density, whereas shorter survival was associated with higher adjacent-lung clonality. Uninvolved tumor-adjacent lung showed the highest T cell clonality, higher than tumor, which suggests more focused antigenic responses in the uninvolved tumor-adjacent lung.

A note on this clone: The clone's antigen remains unknown. One base away there is no much larger clone; base qualities are not given.

TCR beta CDR3 regions were sequenced from DNA using the immunoSEQ Assay. Processing in the source paper ran as follows. T cell density was computed as TCR beta template counts normalized to usable DNA estimated by amplifying housekeeping genes. Using the preseqR package, richness was estimated by extrapolating to 120,000 templates for tissue samples and 400,000 templates for PBMC samples. Clonality was calculated as one minus Pielou's evenness. Differential abundance testing on productive amino-acid clonotypes, with a minimum total count of 5 and an alpha of 0.1, was used to identify tissue-enriched TCRs. The Jaccard Index and the Morisita Overlap Index were used to measure repertoire overlap between compartments. GLIPH grouped TCR beta CDR3s together with public tetramer-defined viral CDR3s, and a viral motif had to include at least three viral sequences and also show V-gene enrichment. This is the immuneACCESS table as TCRdb keeps it, with only in-frame sequences that have V and J called. A part of the clones is gone; compared with another copy, unresolved V genes explain less than half, and the rest is unexplained. That table furnishes V, J and clone size, whereas the DNA furnished D and trimming. This sample lists tens of thousands of clones; 90% to 95% were detected once. The ten largest make up more than 9% of the sample.

At diagnosis, tumor, uninvolved tumor-adjacent lung and peripheral blood were collected and then preserved as a mix of FFPE and fresh-frozen material. For TCR repertoire profiling, the blood samples were analyzed as peripheral blood mononuclear cells. The germline V gene provides CDR1 SGHNT and CDR2 YENEEA. At the junction V is shortened by 0 bases and J by 1 base; bases outside the gene matches: 5. Inclusive of the bounding cysteine and phenylalanine, the CDR3 is 17 residues long. Only the CDR3 DNA is retained, 51 bases long and in frame from the first base. The clonotype originates from a woman between 35 and 70 years old with stage II lung adenocarcinoma. This receptor chain uses TRBV11-3 and TRBJ2-2; the junction holds 7 bases that match TRBD2. The sample was PBMCs, taken before any cancer treatment. The CDR3 reads as follows: CASSLDPLAVNTGELFF. The nucleotide sequence is TGTGCCAGCAGCTTAGATCCCCTAGCGGTGAACACCGGGGAGCTGTTTTTT.